This T cell receptor beta chain was sequenced for a study of T-cell reconstitution after alpha-beta-depleted transplantation in children. This clonotype was picked up many times. Between the trimmed V and J ends, which lost 2 bases and 1 base, there was a span of 8 bases. The CDR3 runs to 15 residues. Germline V lookup: CDR1 SGHTA, CDR2 FQGNSA. Construction of the TCRbeta library involved unique molecular identifiers. One entry per CDR3 protein results from TCRdb running MiXCR on the PCR reads. The data hold approximately 590,000 distinct CDR3 sequences, with about 10% observed a single time. The source material was PBMCs from the stem cell graft donor, sampled from the stem cell graft. The V gene is TRBV7-2, the J gene TRBJ2-2, with no clear D. This sequence originates from a human donor who donated a stem cell graft to a child with acute myeloid leukemia. This chain's CDR3 is CASSLRLENTGELFF. CDR3 nucleotide sequence: TGTGCCAGCAGCTTAAGGCTAGAGAACACCGGGGAGCTGTTTTTT.